This record concerns one T cell receptor beta chain sequence. Antigen specificity is unknown. This record belongs to a study of OX40 agonist ivuxolimab in advanced cancers. Across the study: Of the patients, three showed partial responses, one with hepatocellular carcinoma and two with cutaneous melanoma. Overall study findings and caveats: The average count of expanded clones was higher among CD8+ T cells than among CD4+.

Sequenced by immunoSEQ multiplex PCR; TCRdb stores in-frame clones only, minus some. The sample carries 75,000 to 95,000 clones, 85% recorded once. The length of the CDR3 is 14 residues. Germline V gene sequence: CDR1 LGHNA, CDR2 YSLEER. Trimming cost V 0 bases and J 3 bases, with 8 bases left between them. Sequences were derived from CD4+ or CD8+ T cells sorted from blood, sampled in a trial of the OX40 agonist ivuxolimab. This TCR derives from an adult with an advanced solid tumor such as melanoma, head and neck, liver or kidney cancer. The J gene is TRBJ1-2, the V gene TRBV4-3; D not certain. CDR3 region: CASSQEEGYYGYTF. CDR3 coding DNA: TGCGCCAGCAGCCAAGAAGAGGGTTACTATGGCTACACCTTC.